One TCR beta chain is described in this entry. No antigen is known for it. This specimen belongs to a study of T cells expressing NK-cell markers. Study-wide context: Just one sequenced donor of eight was HCMV-seronegative, while seven were seropositive.

This CDR3 spans 14 amino acids. Germline V gene data show CDR1 as DFQATT and CDR2 as SNEGSKA (reference sequence). Reanalyzing the 5' RACE reads, TCRdb keeps one entry per CDR3 protein, without DNA. The table for this sample gives 150,000 to 180,000 distinct CDR3 sequences. Study observations and caveats: More than five donors showed dominant NKG2C+ clonotypes comprising roughly 1.0-7.0% of their CD8+ T cells. Specificity for HCMV among expanded NKG2C+ T cell clones was not established. A few donors showed these clonotypes also leading the CD3+CD56-NKG2C+ fraction.

This clonotype was sampled from a woman between 45 and 65 years old in good health. J is TRBJ1-2 and V is TRBV20-1; TCRdb proposes TRBD1, but this gene call is untestable without DNA. Sequencing was performed on blood T cells: a sorted CD56 or NKG2C T cell subset, CD4+ or CD8+ T cells, or bulk PBMC T cells (not recorded which). CDR3 in amino acids: CSVGPELFSYGYTF.